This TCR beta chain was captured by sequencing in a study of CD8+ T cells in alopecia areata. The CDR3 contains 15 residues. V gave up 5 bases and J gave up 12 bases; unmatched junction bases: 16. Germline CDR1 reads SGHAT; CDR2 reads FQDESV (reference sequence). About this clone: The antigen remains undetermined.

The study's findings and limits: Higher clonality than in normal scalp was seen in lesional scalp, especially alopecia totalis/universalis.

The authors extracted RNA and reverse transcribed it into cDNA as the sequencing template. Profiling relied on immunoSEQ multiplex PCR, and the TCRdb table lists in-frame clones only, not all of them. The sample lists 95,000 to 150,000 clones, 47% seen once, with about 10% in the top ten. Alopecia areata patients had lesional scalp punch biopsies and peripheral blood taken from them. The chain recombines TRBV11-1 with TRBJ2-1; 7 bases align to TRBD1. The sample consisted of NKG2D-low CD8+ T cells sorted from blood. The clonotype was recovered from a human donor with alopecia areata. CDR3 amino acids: CASSLGGQTVEGQFF. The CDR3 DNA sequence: TGTGCCAGCAGCCTAGGGGGACAGACCGTAGAGGGGCAGTTCTTC.